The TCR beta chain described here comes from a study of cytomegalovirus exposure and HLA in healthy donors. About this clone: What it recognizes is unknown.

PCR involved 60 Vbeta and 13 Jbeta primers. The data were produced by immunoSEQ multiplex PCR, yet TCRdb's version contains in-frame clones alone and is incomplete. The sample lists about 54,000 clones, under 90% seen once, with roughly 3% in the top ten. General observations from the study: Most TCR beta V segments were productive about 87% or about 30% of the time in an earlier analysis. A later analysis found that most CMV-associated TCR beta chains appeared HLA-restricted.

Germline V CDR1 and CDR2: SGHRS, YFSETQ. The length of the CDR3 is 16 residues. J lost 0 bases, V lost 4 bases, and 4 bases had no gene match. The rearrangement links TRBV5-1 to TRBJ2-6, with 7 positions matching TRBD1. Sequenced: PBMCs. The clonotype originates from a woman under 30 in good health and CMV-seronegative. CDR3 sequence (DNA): TGCGCCAGCAGCGGGGACAGTTCCTCTGGGGCCAACGTCCTGACTTTC. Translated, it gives CASSGDSSSGANVLTF.